This record concerns one T cell receptor beta chain sequence. Its target is not known. These data come from a study of PD-1 blockade in mismatch repair-deficient tumors. Study background: Patients had 11 to 13 mismatch repair-deficient cancer types and were previously treated and progressing. Findings and caveats of the study: Tumor-resident clones, often absent from pretreatment blood, expanded after pembrolizumab and then contracted.

Produced via immunoSEQ multiplex PCR; TCRdb's table is partial and in-frame only. The repertoire has 49,000 or so clones, approximately 81% of them found once; the top ten carry roughly 8.7%. TCRs were sequenced from a few patients responding to pembrolizumab. CDR1 is MNHEY and CDR2 is SMNVEV in the germline V gene (reference sequence). The junction had 2 bases not matched to a gene; V was cut back by 2 bases and J by 6 bases. This CDR3 has 13 residues. This rearrangement joins TRBV27 to TRBJ2-3, with 7 bases aligning to TRBD1. The sequence was obtained from an adult with mismatch repair-deficient cancer. The source was peripheral blood, collected roughly 19 weeks after starting pembrolizumab. The DNA of the CDR3 is TGTGCCAGCAGTTTAAACAGGGGCGATACGCAGTATTTT. Amino acids: CASSLNRGDTQYF.